This entry lists 10 T cell receptor beta chains sequenced from one sample in a study of blood T cell repertoires in COVID-19. The assay was immunoSEQ multiplex PCR, and TCRdb's table has in-frame clones only and misses some. The data show approximately 200,000 clones, around 94% seen once. Sequences were obtained from peripheral blood. The receptors stem from a man aged 30-40 years with COVID-19, enrolled during active disease.

The chain carries TRBV6-1 and TRBJ1-5; maybe TRBD1 (5 bases). V was pared by 3 bases and J by 9 bases, with 12 bases between. The CDR3 length is 13 residues. Germline CDR1 and CDR2: MNHNS and SASEGT. CDR3 DNA: TGTGCCAGCAGTGAGGAGTGGGGGGGGCCCCAGCATTTT. Amino acids: CASSEEWGGPQHF.

The chain carries TRBV7-6 and TRBJ2-1; 12 positions agree with TRBD2. Unmatched junction bases numbered 9, after V lost 5 bases and J lost 10 bases. Looked up from germline, CDR1 is SGHVS and CDR2 is FNYEAQ. The CDR3 is 15 amino acids. This CDR3 reads CASSPASGGAWEQFF. CDR3 DNA: TGTGCCAGCAGCCCTGCTAGCGGGGGGGCATGGGAGCAGTTCTTC.

V gene TRBV4-1 combines with J gene TRBJ1-1, with D perhaps matching TRBD1 (5 bases). The CDR3 is 14 residues long. CDR1 MGHRA and CDR2 YSYEKL come from the germline V gene. Trimming left V 4 bases short and J 6 bases short, with 15 bases between. Here the CDR3 DNA reads TGCGCCAGCAGCCCGGGACGGGAGGCCCCTGAAGCTTTCTTT. Protein product: CASSPGREAPEAFF.

V usage is TRBV13 and J usage is TRBJ2-7; no clear D. There are 16 residues in the CDR3. Germline CDR1 PRHDT, CDR2 FYEKMQ (reference sequence). Trimming pared 4 bases from V and 1 base from J, leaving 17 bases between. DNA of the CDR3: TGTGCCAGCAGCTCTGCCACGCGGAAGATTTCCTACGAGCAGTACTTC. Translating gives CASSSATRKISYEQYF.

This chain joins TRBV7-9 and TRBJ1-2, with D possibly matching TRBD1 (6 bases). V was cut by 2 bases and J by 4 bases, with 11 bases left in between. CDR3 length: 14 residues. CDR1 is SEHNR, CDR2 FQNEAQ, per germline (reference sequence). This CDR3 is CASSLTDRIYGYTF. CDR3 coding DNA: TGTGCCAGCAGCTTAACCGACAGGATCTATGGCTACACCTTC.

V usage is TRBV30 and J usage is TRBJ1-2; the D is unclear. With 5 bases removed from V and 2 bases from J, the gap between germline ends came to 15 bases. Per the germline V gene, CDR1 is GTSNPN and CDR2 is SVGIG (reference sequence). CDR3 length: 14 amino acids. The CDR3 region has the DNA TGTGCCTGGGGACCACTGACGGGGAACTATGGCTACACCTTC. It translates to CAWGPLTGNYGYTF.

The table lists this clone with a count of one. CDR3 amino acids: CASSIQGSFGYTF. DNA for the CDR3: TGTGCCAGCAGCATCCAGGGTTCCTTTGGCTACACCTTC. This chain connects TRBV12-3 or TRBV12-4 to TRBJ1-2, with D tentatively TRBD1 (5 bases). V lost 6 bases to trimming and J lost 7 bases, with 15 bases between them. The CDR3 has 13 residues.

This clone showed up just once. The rearrangement links TRBV7-3 to TRBJ1-1; tentative D call: TRBD1 (6 bases). Germline CDR1 is SGHTA and CDR2 is FQGTGA. With 5 bases removed from V and 7 bases from J, the gap between germline ends came to 14 bases. The CDR3 consists of 13 residues. DNA for the CDR3: TGTGCCAGCAGCAGGGACACTCAGCTTGAAGCTTTCTTT. This translates into CASSRDTQLEAFF.

The rearrangement links TRBV5-1 to TRBJ1-2; no reliable D call. From germline, CDR1 is SGHRS and CDR2 YFSETQ. V lost 0 bases to trimming and J lost 5 bases, with 14 bases between them. This CDR3 is built from 15 residues. The chain's CDR3 is CASSLELGSLYGYTF. CDR3 coding DNA: TGCGCCAGCAGCTTGGAGCTAGGTTCCCTTTATGGCTACACCTTC. Full variable domain (rest looked up from reference TRBV5-1 and TRBJ1-2): KAGVTQTPRYLIKTRGQQVTLSCSPISGHRSVSWYQQTPGQGLQFLFEYFSETQRNKGNFPGRFSGRQFSNSRSEMNVSTLELGDSALYLCASSLELGSLYGYTFGSGTRLTVV.

V usage is TRBV15 and J usage is TRBJ1-2, with 7 bases matching TRBD1. CDR3 size: 16 residues. Germline loops: CDR1 LNHNV, CDR2 YYDKDF (reference sequence). Losses at the gene ends were 3 bases for V and 3 bases for J; bases not matched to a gene: 10. CDR3 sequence: CATSSTNRGLHYGYTF. The CDR3 DNA reads as TGTGCCACCAGCAGCACCAACAGGGGCCTACACTATGGCTACACCTTC. The whole variable domain, remainder taken from reference TRBV15 and TRBJ1-2, is DAMVIQNPRYQVTQFGKPVTLSCSQTLNHNVMYWYQQKSSQAPKLLFHYYDKDFNNEADTPDNFQSRRPNTSFCFLDIRSPGLGDTAMYLCATSSTNRGLHYGYTFGSGTRLTVV.